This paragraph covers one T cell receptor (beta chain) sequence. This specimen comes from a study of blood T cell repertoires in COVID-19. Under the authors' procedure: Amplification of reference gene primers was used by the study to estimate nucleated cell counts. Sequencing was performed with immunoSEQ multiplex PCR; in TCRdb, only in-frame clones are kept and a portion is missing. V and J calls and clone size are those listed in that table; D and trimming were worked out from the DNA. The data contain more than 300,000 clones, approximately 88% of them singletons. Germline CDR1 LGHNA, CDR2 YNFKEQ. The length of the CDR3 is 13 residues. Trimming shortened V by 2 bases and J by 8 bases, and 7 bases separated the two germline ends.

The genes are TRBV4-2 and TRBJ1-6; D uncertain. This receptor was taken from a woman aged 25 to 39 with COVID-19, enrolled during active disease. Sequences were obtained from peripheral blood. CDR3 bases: TGTGCCAGCAGCCAAAACAGTGATTCACCCCTCCACTTT. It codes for CASSQNSDSPLHF.